The TCR beta chain under discussion was sequenced for a study of cytomegalovirus exposure and HLA in healthy donors. 60 Vbeta and 13 Jbeta primers were used in PCR. The table came from immunoSEQ multiplex PCR; TCRdb's copy has only in-frame clones and leaves some out. The repertoire includes approximately 190,000 clones, less than 90% of them detected once, and around 0.26% sits in the top ten. V shed 3 bases and J shed 9 bases, with 14 bases lying between them. The germline gives CDR1 LGHNA, CDR2 YNFKEQ. CDR3 length equals 13 residues. The sequence came from a boy aged 10-17 years in good health and CMV-seronegative. The sequencing sample was made of PBMCs. This chain connects TRBV4-2 to TRBJ1-1, with a weak D call TRBD1 (5 bases). The CDR3 sequence is CASSHGTGFKAFF. In nucleotides, the CDR3 is TGTGCCAGCAGCCATGGTACAGGCTTTAAAGCTTTCTTT.